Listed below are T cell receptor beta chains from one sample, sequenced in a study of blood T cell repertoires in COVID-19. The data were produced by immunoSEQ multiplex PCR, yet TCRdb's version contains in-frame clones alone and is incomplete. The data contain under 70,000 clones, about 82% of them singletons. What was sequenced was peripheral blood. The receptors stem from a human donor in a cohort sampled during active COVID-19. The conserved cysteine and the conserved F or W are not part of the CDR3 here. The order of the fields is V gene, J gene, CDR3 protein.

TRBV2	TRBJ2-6	ASGAGIRGANVLT
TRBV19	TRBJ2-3	ASSTLTRQENTDTQY
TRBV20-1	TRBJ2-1	SASLPTSGREQF
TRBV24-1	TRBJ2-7	ATSEGGRYEQY
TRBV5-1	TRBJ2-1	ASNRGSGQGYNEQF
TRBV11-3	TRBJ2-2	ASSSSGRAHGELF
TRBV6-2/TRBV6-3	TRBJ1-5	ASSYSSQGDDQPQH
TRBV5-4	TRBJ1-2	ASRGTGPLGGYT
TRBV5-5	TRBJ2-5	ASSLPGKETQY
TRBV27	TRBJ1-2	ASRFVDRDGGYT
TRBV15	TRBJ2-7	ATSRGLAGENYEQY
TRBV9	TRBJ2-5	ASSVGGLAGVLETQY
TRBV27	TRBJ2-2	ASSLYPGGNTGELF
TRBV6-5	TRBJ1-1	ASSKQGIDTEAF
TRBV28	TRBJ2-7	ATHLVGQARSYEQY
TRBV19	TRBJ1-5	ASTLGEGNQPQH
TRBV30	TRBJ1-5	AWSTSSAGNQPQH
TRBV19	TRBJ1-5	ASSSRTGGVGNQPQH
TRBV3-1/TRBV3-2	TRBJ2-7	ASSQGQISSYEQY
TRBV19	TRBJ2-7	ASSHRDRRYEQY
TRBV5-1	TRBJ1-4	ASSLAGGDGEKLF
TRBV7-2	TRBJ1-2	ASSLDGQGVRDGYT
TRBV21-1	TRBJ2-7	ASSKEGLAGVYWEQY
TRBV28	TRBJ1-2	ASSGDRGHGYT
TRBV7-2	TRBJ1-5	ASSPRGQPQH
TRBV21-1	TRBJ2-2	ASSKGASGRAYTGELF
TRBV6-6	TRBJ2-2	ASNPRLGANTGELF
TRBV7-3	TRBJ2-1	ASSSGTSGSPWF
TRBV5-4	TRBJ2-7	ASGNRDGSYEQY
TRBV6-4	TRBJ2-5	ASSEDRAMETQY
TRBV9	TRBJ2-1	ASSGRSGRDYNEQF
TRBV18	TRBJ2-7	ASSPRAGNEQY
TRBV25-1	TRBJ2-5	ASSEEGILETQY
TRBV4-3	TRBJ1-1	ASSQAFGRARSNTEAF
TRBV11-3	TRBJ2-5	ASSFQGKETQY
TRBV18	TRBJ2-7	ASSPTGGEQY
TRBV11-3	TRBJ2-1	ASSSISGTSGHNEQF
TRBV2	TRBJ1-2	ASSGTGFTYGYT
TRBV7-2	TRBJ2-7	ASSPRGASEQY
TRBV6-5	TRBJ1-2	ASHAIGGQNYGYT
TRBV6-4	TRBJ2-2	ASSTDAGSGGELF
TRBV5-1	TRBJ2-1	ASSGQSSYNEQF
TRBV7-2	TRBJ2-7	ASSTDGVTYEQY
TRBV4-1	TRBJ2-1	ASSQGRGRSYNEQF
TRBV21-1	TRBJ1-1	ASSKEDDNREGTEAF
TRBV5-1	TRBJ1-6	ASSSQPTANNSPLH
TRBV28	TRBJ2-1	ASSVSGRFGEQF
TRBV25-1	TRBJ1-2	ATDDRGGYGYT
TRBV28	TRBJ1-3	ASSSTGSSGNTIY
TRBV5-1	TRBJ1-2	ASSTLDRRSNYGYT
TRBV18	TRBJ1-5	ASSPGTGVGQPQH